The 14 T cell receptor beta chains below all came from one sample that was sequenced in a study of shared clonotypes between healthy human individuals. Method: immunoSEQ multiplex PCR; TCRdb's copy keeps in-frame clones and lacks some. The table records millions of clones, approximately 95% of them present only once. Naive CD8 cells lacked CD45RO and underwent positive selection for CCR7, leaving out terminally differentiated effector memory CD45RA+ cells. Sequencing was done on a sample of naive CD8+ T cells sorted from blood. The receptors were sampled from a man aged 18 to 29 in good health.

The V call is TRBV5-4, the J call TRBJ2-1; D gene ambiguous. Trimming pared 0 bases from V and 8 bases from J, leaving 6 bases between. This CDR3 spans 12 amino acids. Germline-derived CDR1 and CDR2 are SGHNT and YYREEE (reference sequence). The DNA for the CDR3 is TGTGCCAGCAGCTTGGAGGCAGATGAGCAGTTCTTC. Encoded protein: CASSLEADEQFF.

The chain couples TRBV5-1 to TRBJ2-7; D perhaps matches TRBD1 (6 bases). The CDR3 consists of 17 residues. Per the germline V gene, CDR1 is SGHRS and CDR2 is YFSETQ. Trimming took off 1 base at V and 4 bases at J, with 21 bases between the two ends. CDR3 in amino acids: CASSLSASDRVSYEQYF. CDR3 nucleotides: TGCGCCAGCAGCTTGTCCGCCTCGGACAGAGTTTCGTACGAGCAGTACTTC.

This clone was found once. The V call is TRBV29-1, the J call TRBJ2-7, with D possibly being TRBD1 or TRBD2 (5 bases each). CDR1 and CDR2 (germline): SQVTM, ANQGSEA. V lost 7 bases to trimming and J lost 3 bases, with 13 bases between them. The CDR3 is made up of 12 amino acids. In DNA, the CDR3 is TGCAGCGCTTCGGGACCAAACTACGAGCAGTACTTC. This sequence encodes CSASGPNYEQYF.

The rearrangement joins TRBV11-2 to TRBJ2-7, with D perhaps TRBD1 or TRBD2 (5 bases each). The CDR3 is made up of 16 amino acids. The ends were cut back, 1 base at V and 3 bases at J, with 16 bases in the middle. The germline gives CDR1 SGHAT, CDR2 FQNNGV. The CDR3 loop reads CASSLAGTGSGYEQYF. CDR3 DNA sequence: TGTGCCAGCAGCTTAGCCGGGACGGGATCGGGCTACGAGCAGTACTTC.

The rearrangement links TRBV4-3 to TRBJ2-1, with 9 bases aligning to TRBD1. The CDR3 runs to 14 residues. V trimming: 3 bases; J trimming: 8 bases; junction bases outside the gene matches: 5. Germline CDR1 and CDR2: LGHNA and YSLEER. The CDR3 nucleotides read TGCGCCAGCAGCCATGAGACAGGGGGAGATGAGCAGTTCTTC. Amino acid sequence: CASSHETGGDEQFF.

The chain combines TRBV5-1 with TRBJ2-3, with TRBD2 identical over 9 bases. The CDR3 is made up of 16 amino acids. Germline V lookup: CDR1 SGHRS, CDR2 YFSETQ. The trim removed 4 bases at V and 0 bases at J, leaving 6 bases unmatched. The CDR3 is CASSMSSGASTDTQYF. Written as DNA, the CDR3 is TGCGCCAGCAGCATGTCTAGCGGGGCCAGCACAGATACGCAGTATTTT.

V usage is TRBV7-9 and J usage is TRBJ2-3, with TRBD2 identical over 8 bases. CDR1 and CDR2 from the germline V gene are SEHNR and FQNEAQ (reference sequence). After removal of 5 bases from V and 4 bases from J, the junction contained 11 bases not matched to a gene. The CDR3 extends over 16 amino acids. As DNA, the CDR3 is TGTGCCAGCAGCCCGTTTGAGCGGGAGTATCCAGATACGCAGTATTTT. Amino acids: CASSPFEREYPDTQYF.

The V gene is TRBV11-2, the J gene TRBJ2-5; possibly TRBD2 for D (6 bases). The V end lost 4 bases, the J end lost 5 bases, and 17 bases lay between the germline ends. Per germline, CDR1 SGHAT and CDR2 FQNNGV. CDR3 size: 15 residues. The CDR3 region is CASSSRGGTGETQYF. The CDR3 DNA is TGTGCCAGCAGCTCCCGGGGAGGCACCGGGGAGACCCAGTACTTC. The full variable domain, its missing parts supplied by reference TRBV11-2 and TRBJ2-5, is EAGVAQSPRYKIIEKRQSVAFWCNPISGHATLYWYQQILGQGPKLLIQFQNNGVVDDSQLPKDRFSAERLKGVDSTLKIQPAKLEDSAVYLCASSSRGGTGETQYFGPGTRLLVL.

The chain links TRBV9 to TRBJ2-3; D is ambiguous. Between the trimmed V and J ends, which lost 0 bases and 4 bases, there was a span of 9 bases. CDR3 length equals 14 residues. Germline assignment: CDR1 SGDLS and CDR2 YYNGEE. This CDR3 reads CASSVVSSPDTQYF. DNA of the CDR3: TGTGCCAGCAGCGTAGTTTCTAGTCCAGATACGCAGTATTTT.

This chain connects TRBV29-1 to TRBJ2-1; weak D call: TRBD1 (5 bases). Trimming left V 2 bases short and J 4 bases short, with 15 bases between. The germline V gene encodes CDR1 SQVTM and CDR2 ANQGSEA. The CDR3 is 15 residues long. Here the CDR3 reads CSVEWQGSAYNEQFF. The CDR3 nucleotides are TGCAGCGTTGAATGGCAGGGAAGCGCGTACAATGAGCAGTTCTTC.

This chain joins TRBV28 and TRBJ1-3; no firm D call. The CDR3 is made up of 15 amino acids. Germline CDR1 is MDHEN and CDR2 is SYDVKM. The V and J ends lost 3 bases and 4 bases respectively, with 13 bases between them. Here the CDR3 reads CASSLLPLGGNTIYF. CDR3 nucleotide sequence: TGTGCCAGCAGTTTGCTGCCCCTAGGAGGAAACACCATATATTTT.

V gene TRBV11-3 combines with J gene TRBJ2-2, with 7 bases that match TRBD2. V shed 5 bases, J shed 6 bases, and the junction held 6 bases outside the gene matches. This CDR3 has 14 amino acids. The germline CDR1 and CDR2 sequences are SGHNT and YENEEA. CDR3 residues: CASSPESGAGELFF. The CDR3 DNA follows: TGTGCCAGCAGCCCCGAGAGCGGGGCCGGGGAGCTGTTTTTT.

The genes are TRBV28 and TRBJ2-7; the D gene is possibly TRBD2 (6 bases). V was clipped by 3 bases and J by 6 bases, with 15 bases between them. Germline-derived CDR1 and CDR2 are MDHEN and SYDVKM. This CDR3 spans 14 amino acids. The CDR3 is CASSLGGGTVEQYF. In DNA, the CDR3 is TGTGCCAGCAGTTTGGGAGGAGGTACGGTCGAGCAGTACTTC.

V gene TRBV6-5 combines with J gene TRBJ1-2; 9 bases are shared with TRBD1. With 5 bases clipped from V and 3 bases from J, the junction kept 4 bases outside the gene matches. The CDR3 totals 14 residues. Germline CDR1 reads MNHEY; CDR2 reads SVGAGI. For the CDR3, the DNA is TGTGCCAGCAGTCCCAGACAGGGGGACTATGGCTACACCTTC. Its protein product is CASSPRQGDYGYTF.